These 8 T cell receptor beta chains originate from one sample sequenced in a study of blood T cells in healthy people across ages. The second PCR ran roughly 7 to 12 cycles with a sample-barcoded 5' primer and J-beta primers. TCRdb re-derived calls from the 5' RACE reads in MiXCR, one entry per CDR3 protein. The table lists about 730,000 distinct CDR3 sequences, 35% to 45% of them singletons. The material sequenced was blood. These receptors all come from a woman aged 60 to 75 in good health.

This rearrangement joins TRBV6-2 or TRBV6-3 to TRBJ1-2, with a weak D call TRBD1 (5 bases). In germline, CDR1 is MNHEY, CDR2 SVGEGT. Between the trimmed V and J ends, which lost 5 bases and 3 bases, there was a span of 13 bases. The CDR3 is 14 amino acids. The CDR3 loop reads CASSDEGRHYGYTF. The CDR3 nucleotides read TGTGCCAGCAGTGACGAGGGGAGGCACTATGGCTACACCTTC.

The table lists this clonotype with a few counts. The chain couples TRBV2 to TRBJ1-6; 10 nucleotides match TRBD1. The CDR3 sequence is 15 residues long. V shed 6 bases and J 5 bases; nucleotides not matched to a gene: 4. Per germline, CDR1 SNHLY and CDR2 FYNNEI. For the CDR3, the DNA is TGTGCCAGCAGGCCCGGGACAGGGGATAATTCACCCCTCCACTTT. Protein: CASRPGTGDNSPLHF.

The chain couples TRBV20-1 to TRBJ2-7; D may be TRBD1 (5 bases). Germline-derived CDR1 and CDR2 are DFQATT and SNEGSKA (reference sequence). V was clipped by 3 bases and J by 4 bases, with 19 bases between them. CDR3 length: 15 amino acids. The CDR3 bases are TGCAGTGCTAGGAACATTACGTCGACAGCTTACGAGCAGTACTTC. It translates to CSARNITSTAYEQYF.

This clonotype was seen more than once but under ten times. CDR3 loop: CASSLAGSLMSRFF. For the CDR3, the DNA is TGTGCCAGCAGTTTGGCAGGAAGCTTAATGAGCAGGTTCTTC. This rearrangement joins TRBV27 to TRBJ2-1; D gene unclear. This CDR3 spans 14 amino acids. Germline loops: CDR1 MNHEY, CDR2 SMNVEV (reference sequence). Trimming left V 3 bases short and J 15 bases short, with 21 bases between.

A word on this clonotype: The junction differs from germline at one of its ends, possibly a read error. The rearrangement links TRBV7-3 to TRBJ2-1; D is perhaps TRBD2 (6 bases). The CDR3 has 14 residues. Looked up from germline, CDR1 is SGHTA and CDR2 is FQGTGA. CDR3: CASSLSTGANERFF. The DNA for the CDR3 is TGTGCCAGCAGCTTATCCACGGGAGCTAATGAGCGGTTCTTC.

The chain carries TRBV14 and TRBJ2-3; D gene uncertain. The length of the CDR3 is 10 residues. The V end lost 9 bases, the J end lost 3 bases, and 4 bases lay between the germline ends. Germline assignment: CDR1 SGHDN and CDR2 FVKESK. In nucleotides, the CDR3 is TGTGCCAGACGAACAGATACGCAGTATTTT. Translation: CARRTDTQYF.

The rearrangement uses TRBV9 and TRBJ1-4, with TRBD1 matching 8 bases. There are 14 residues in the CDR3. From germline, CDR1 is SGDLS and CDR2 YYNGEE. The J segment lost 4 bases and the V segment lost 4 bases, leaving 3 bases of the junction unmatched. CDR3 protein: CASSTGQVNEKLFF. CDR3 bases: TGTGCCAGCAGCACGGGACAGGTTAATGAAAAACTGTTTTTT.

This clonotype was observed a handful of times. Here the CDR3 DNA reads TGTGCCAGCAGTGAAAGACAGGGTTGGAATGTCATTGATGCTGGGGCCAACGTCCTGACTTTC. This gives the protein CASSERQGWNVIDAGANVLTF. The J gene is TRBJ2-6, the V gene TRBV6-2 or TRBV6-3; 7 bases line up with TRBD1. Germline V lookup: CDR1 MNHEY, CDR2 SVGEGT. V shed 5 bases, J shed 2 bases, and the junction held 21 bases outside the gene matches. The length of the CDR3 is 21 residues.